The source of this T cell receptor beta chain is a study of cytomegalovirus exposure and HLA in healthy donors (dated by TCRdb to between 2016 and 2019). Broadly, across the study: An earlier analysis of around 600 of the donors reported about 250 Gb of sequence data and roughly 110 million unique TCR beta sequences from 150 million to 200 million T cells. The study used immunosequencing to profile the T cell repertoires of approximately 630 subjects and linked those repertoires to cytomegalovirus serostatus. Rather than drawing on any new phenotypic data, the later analysis identified candidate immune exposures from TCR beta sequences and the way those sequences occurred across donors. Among the roughly 430 genotyped donors, around 81% belonged to the genetic ancestry cluster associated with self-reported Caucasian donors. A separate validation cohort of 100 to 150 different subjects was used in addition to the approximately 640-subject first cohort. In a later analysis, previously published TCR beta repertoires from 666 donors were re-analyzed and high-resolution HLA genotyping was added so that TCR occurrence patterns could be studied. An early release that covered some 640 HLA-typed donors contained 250 to 350 gigabases of sequencing data and about 84 million unique TCR sequences. Every repertoire in the discovery cohort had been generated on one and the same sequencing platform. Donor age, sex, ethnicity and CMV serostatus were compiled together with the repertoire data. A few DR-DQ haplotypes were handled as single units for association and clustering because linkage in the cohort was strong. Across approximately 420 genotyped donors of the cohort, an average of about 240,000 unique TCR beta nucleotide sequences per donor were sequenced, and 15% to 20% of those sequences were non-productive. An earlier analysis of several hundred of the donors applied high-throughput TCR beta sequencing to assess whether each TCR beta V gene segment acted as functional or pseudogenic. To predict cytomegalovirus infection status, the study brought together high-throughput TCR immunosequencing, statistical association of individual TCRs with disease status, and machine learning. The study aimed to test whether signatures of past pathogen exposure could be identified by cataloging public T cell receptors. Both class I and class II loci were covered by HLA typing, at four-digit resolution. The number of donors typed differed by locus, with about 629-640 for A, B, C, DRB1 and DQB1, more than 500 for DQA1, 600 to 610 for DPA1, and some 440 for DPB1. A later genetic analysis used genome-wide SNP genotypes for about 60% of the 666 donors, treating that subset as a discovery cohort. The paper's findings and limits, for the study overall: A few of the identified cytomegalovirus-associated TCR beta chains were confirmed in vitro to be specific for cytomegalovirus antigens. A cluster of highly shared sequence variants was judged likely to represent a technical artifact of the sequencing pipeline. Presence/absence analyses assumed roughly uniform sequencing depth across donors, an assumption that may not hold. An association between a missense DCLRE1C variant and V-gene and J-gene trimming of TCR beta chains was found in a later genetic analysis and replicated in an independent cohort. When HLA alleles, especially DR and DQ, strongly co-occurred, attributing TCR associations to individual alleles was difficult. The study listed over 150 TCR beta chains as associated with cytomegalovirus. In both the original and validation cohorts, the classifier was reported to diagnose cytomegalovirus status with high specificity and sensitivity. Some IMGT-functional V segments, including TRBV6-2 and TRBV6-3, could not be distinguished by the 87-base-pair reads and were therefore excluded. Because counts were too low, more than 15 rarely observed V segments, including chromosome 9 orphons, were left out of the earlier analysis of 587 of the donors. In a later genetic analysis, fewer N-insertions in productive TCRs were reported among donors in an Asian-associated ancestry cluster than the roughly 700-donor mean. According to a later analysis, most CMV-associated TCR beta chains appeared to be HLA-restricted, and the HLA associations seemed to be driven largely by CMV exposure. In a later analysis, TCR association rates were found to vary across HLA loci, with the most associated TCRs seen for DRB1 alleles and the fewest for HLA-C alleles. A further reported finding was that TCR beta sequences accurately predicted the HLA-A and HLA-B alleles for most subjects in the first cohort. In a later analysis, 16,951 TCR beta sequences were associated with specific HLA alleles at a false discovery rate of 0.05. A later analysis reported that several top co-occurrence clusters appeared linked to parvovirus B19, influenza, CMV and Epstein-Barr virus. It was suggested by the authors that the approach could potentially be generalized to other disease states and immunological phenotypes. CMV serostatus was the only immune exposure information available for the cohort. Across donors, most TCR sequences were observed very rarely, whereas some public TCRs were present in many individuals. In an earlier analysis of more than 500 of the donors, most TCR beta V segments appeared in productive rearrangements about 87% or about 30% of the time, broadly matching IMGT annotations. Because HLA typing was missing for some donors at each locus, association tests included only the typed subset. In this cohort, only TCR beta chains were sequenced, and detectable features were limited by the absence of alpha or paired-chain data. Linkage disequilibrium might explain the correlated functional status among segregating V segments, but an unknown experimental factor could not be excluded. Compared with equally common non-associated chains, HLA-associated TCR beta chains in a later analysis were more clonally expanded and had lower generation probabilities.

On this clone itself: Its binding antigen is unknown. Base quality data are lacking; no much larger clone is found one base away.

Receptor amplification or capture employed the immunoSEQ multiplex PCR assay. The multiplex PCR relied on a mix of 60 forward primers for TCR Vbeta segments and 13 reverse primers for TCR Jbeta segments. The CDR3 region of rearranged TCR beta genes was amplified from genomic DNA with a multiplex PCR assay. Amplified TCR beta libraries were sequenced as 87-base-pair reads on the Illumina HiSeq System. The paper's data handling went like this. Across the 666 repertoires, a later analysis counted roughly 84 million unique TCR beta chains, about 10 million of which were shared by at least two donors. To remove PCR and sequencing errors, raw reads were error-corrected and collapsed into unique sequences using a nearest-neighbor algorithm that merged closely related sequences. V, D and J gene segments were assigned by aligning CDR3 sequences to IMGT reference sequences. For a sequence to be retained, at least a six-nucleotide match to both a V gene segment and a J gene segment was required. A rearrangement counted as productive if the CDR3 had no stop codons and remained in frame with V and J, and every other rearrangement counted as non-productive. Following IMGT convention, CDR3 was defined as the stretch from the second conserved V-encoded cysteine up to the conserved J-encoded phenylalanine. The earlier analysis of about 640 of the donors excluded any sequence lacking an unambiguous match to a single V gene segment. In an earlier analysis of 587 of the donors, V segments were called functional above 56.7% productive rearrangements and were called segregating when the between-donor standard deviation exceeded 5%. A statistical classification framework was built to diagnose cytomegalovirus status from the catalog of TCR beta chain sequences. A later analysis assigned V and J genes by comparing TCR nucleotide sequences with IMGT/GENE-DB human TR gene sequences. The TCRdist pipeline was used in a later analysis to assign CDR3 sequences and most-parsimonious VDJ recombination scenarios. In a later analysis, every TCR beta chain was defined by the combination of its CDR3 amino acid sequence and its V-gene family, and reads without a unique V-gene family were dropped. A later analysis removed over 500 highly shared, low-generation-probability nucleotide sequences to deal with suspected cross-contamination and a sequencing artifact. A later analysis calculated a clonal expansion index for each public chain from normalized within-repertoire ranks of inferred template counts. In a later analysis, generation probabilities were computed with a VDJ recombination model fitted to out-of-frame rearrangements, and the resulting probabilities were checked against IGoR. Hypergeometric tests were used in a later analysis to score TCR-TCR, TCR-HLA and TCR-CMV co-occurrence, with a repertoire-size bias correction applied to the TCR pairs. In a later analysis, false discovery rates were estimated by permuting HLA or CMV assignments 20 times. In a later analysis, co-occurring TCRs were grouped using DBSCAN, with TCRdist sequence similarity added in when clustering inside HLA-allele-positive subsets. Co-occurrence clustering excluded repertoires with fewer than 30,000 or more than 120,000 public chains, plus five with anomalous nucleotide sharing. TCRdb took this table from immuneACCESS and kept in-frame rearrangements with V and J called. Such tables lack part of the clones; where checked against another copy, unresolved V genes explain under half of the gap, and the rest is unexplained. V, J and clone size are taken as reported in that table, and D and trimming were inferred from the DNA itself. The sample table records 100,000 to 150,000 clones; roughly 80% of these occur just once. 0.95% to 1.5% of the sample lies in the top ten.

V has 10 bases trimmed and J has 0 bases trimmed; junction bases matching no gene number 5. CDR1 ENHRY and CDR2 SYGVKD are derived from the germline V gene. The CDR3 sequence holds 14 residues, the cysteine and phenylalanine included. Only the CDR3 region is kept as DNA, spanning 42 bases read in frame from base 1. The cohort consisted of some 670 healthy bone marrow donors. All cohort members were sampled while nominally healthy, although unrecorded immune exposures were likely present. The donor tested CMV seronegative and was one of the 352 seronegative cohort members. A peripheral blood sample was provided by each donor, and peripheral blood mononuclear cells were used for TCR beta sequencing. The Qiagen DNeasy Blood Extraction Kit was used to extract genomic DNA from the blood cell samples.

This receptor chain uses TRBV10-3 and TRBJ2-1; 8 bases in the junction line up with TRBD2. The sequenced sample was PBMCs. The origin of this receptor is a female donor in good health and CMV-seronegative. The CDR3 region reads CASKAGGSYNEQFF. The bases are TGTGCCAGTAAGGCGGGGGGCTCCTACAATGAGCAGTTCTTC.